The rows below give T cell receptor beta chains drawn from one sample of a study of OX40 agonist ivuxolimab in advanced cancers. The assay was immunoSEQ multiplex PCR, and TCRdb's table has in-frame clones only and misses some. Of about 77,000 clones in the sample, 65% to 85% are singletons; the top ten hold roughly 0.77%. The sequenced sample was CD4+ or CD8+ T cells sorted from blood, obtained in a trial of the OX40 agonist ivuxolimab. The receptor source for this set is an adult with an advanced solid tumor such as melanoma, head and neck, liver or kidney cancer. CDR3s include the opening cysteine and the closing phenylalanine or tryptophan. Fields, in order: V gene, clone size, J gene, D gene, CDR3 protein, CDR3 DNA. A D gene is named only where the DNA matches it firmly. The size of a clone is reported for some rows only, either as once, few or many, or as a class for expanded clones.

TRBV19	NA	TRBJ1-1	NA	CASSRKGGTFSTEAFF	TGTGCCAGTAGTCGCAAAGGGGGGACGTTTAGCACTGAAGCTTTCTTT
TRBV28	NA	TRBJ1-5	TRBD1	CASSRTGGHQPQHF	TGTGCCAGCAGTCGGACAGGGGGTCATCAGCCCCAGCATTTT
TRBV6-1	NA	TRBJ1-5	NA	CASSNTYDQPQHF	TGTGCCAGCAGTAACACCTACGATCAGCCCCAGCATTTT
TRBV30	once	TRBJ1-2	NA	CAWTGTNYGYTF	TGTGCCTGGACAGGGACTAACTATGGCTACACCTTC
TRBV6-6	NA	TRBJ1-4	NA	CASSGTAGTTNEKLFF	TGTGCCAGCAGTGGTACTGCAGGGACAACTAATGAAAAACTGTTTTTT
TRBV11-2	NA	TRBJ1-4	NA	CASSSVRGRVEKLFF	TGTGCCAGCAGCTCGGTCAGGGGACGAGTGGAAAAACTGTTTTTT
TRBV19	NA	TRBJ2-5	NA	CASSLQRGRRETQYF	TGTGCCAGTAGTTTACAAAGGGGGAGGAGAGAGACCCAGTACTTC
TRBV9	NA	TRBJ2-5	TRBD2	CASSGTSGPQETQYF	TGTGCCAGCAGCGGGACTAGCGGGCCCCAAGAGACCCAGTACTTC
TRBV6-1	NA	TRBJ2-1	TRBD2	CASSETSGSSYNEQFF	TGTGCCAGCAGTGAAACTAGCGGCAGCTCCTACAATGAGCAGTTCTTC
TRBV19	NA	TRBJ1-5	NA	CASSIKGRDGYPWLDQPQHF	TGTGCCAGTAGTATAAAAGGTCGGGACGGATACCCCTGGCTGGATCAGCCCCAGCATTTT
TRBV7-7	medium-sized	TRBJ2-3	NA	CASSSSLSTDTQYF	TGTGCTAGCAGCTCAAGCCTTAGCACAGATACGCAGTATTTT
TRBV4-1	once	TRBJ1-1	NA	CASSQGWAGNTEAFF	TGCGCCAGCAGCCAAGGATGGGCCGGGAACACTGAAGCTTTCTTT
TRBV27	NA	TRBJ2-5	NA	CASSPSQPGWETQYF	TGTGCCAGCAGTCCGAGCCAACCAGGTTGGGAGACCCAGTACTTC
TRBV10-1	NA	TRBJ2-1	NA	CASSRIPASDQFF	TGCGCCAGCAGTAGGATCCCGGCCTCGGACCAGTTCTTC
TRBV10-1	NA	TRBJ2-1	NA	CASSEDRLTYNEQFF	TGCGCCAGCAGTGAGGATCGGCTAACCTACAATGAGCAGTTCTTC
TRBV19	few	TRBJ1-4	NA	CASSGNNEKLFF	TGTGCCAGTTCCGGAAATAATGAAAAACTGTTTTTT
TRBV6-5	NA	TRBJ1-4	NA	CASSYSGRVRNEKLFF	TGTGCCAGCAGTTACTCGGGCCGGGTCCGCAATGAAAAACTGTTTTTT
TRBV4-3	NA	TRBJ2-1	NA	CASSQDRLSYNEQFF	TGCGCCAGCAGCCAAGATCGACTGTCCTACAATGAGCAGTTCTTC
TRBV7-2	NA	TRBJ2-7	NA	CASSSGITYEQYF	TGTGCCAGCAGCTCCGGAATTACCTACGAGCAGTACTTC
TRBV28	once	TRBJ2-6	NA	CASSAPGTQSRANVLTF	TGTGCCAGCAGTGCACCAGGGACACAAAGTCGGGCCAACGTCCTGACTTTC